The next 24 T cell receptor beta chains were all read from a single sample in a study of blood T cell repertoires in COVID-19. The table came from immunoSEQ multiplex PCR; TCRdb's copy has only in-frame clones and leaves some out. In the table there are hundreds of thousands of clones, around 89% of which are singletons. The sequencing sample was made of peripheral blood. Receptor source: a woman in her 30s with COVID-19, enrolled during active disease.

The chain joins TRBV10-2 to TRBJ2-1; D may be TRBD1 (6 bases). V gave up 4 bases and J gave up 5 bases, with 12 bases separating them. The CDR3 has 14 residues. From germline, CDR1 is WSHSY and CDR2 SAAADI. CDR3 in amino acids: CASSGDTRNNEQFF. The CDR3 coding sequence is TGCGCCAGCAGTGGGGACACTAGAAACAATGAGCAGTTCTTC.

The J gene is TRBJ1-2, the V gene TRBV28; 9 bases align to TRBD1. V shed 3 bases, J shed 6 bases, and the junction held 20 bases outside the gene matches. From germline, CDR1 is MDHEN and CDR2 SYDVKM. The CDR3 is 19 amino acids. The CDR3 protein is CASSFPNPGTGQPGHGYTF. The CDR3 DNA reads as TGTGCCAGCAGTTTCCCGAACCCCGGGACAGGGCAACCGGGGCATGGCTACACCTTC.

The rearrangement joins TRBV3-1 (or the pseudogene TRBV3-2) to TRBJ2-4; 8 bases are a match to TRBD2. Germline V gene data show CDR1 as LGHDT and CDR2 as YNNKEL (reference sequence). The CDR3 is made up of 15 amino acids. V lost 1 base, J lost 5 bases, and 4 bases stayed unmatched. The CDR3 sequence: CASSQAGGVQNIQYF. The CDR3 region has the DNA TGTGCCAGCAGCCAAGCGGGAGGGGTCCAAAACATTCAGTACTTC.

This clone was detected once. This sequence joins TRBV2 and TRBJ2-7; perhaps TRBD2 as D (6 bases). Looked up from germline, CDR1 is SNHLY and CDR2 is FYNNEI. Trimming pared 6 bases from V and 2 bases from J, leaving 20 bases between. The CDR3 totals 16 residues. Here the CDR3 DNA reads TGTGCCAGCAGGCCTTCCCCGGAGGGGAAGACCTACGAGCAGTACTTC. Protein product: CASRPSPEGKTYEQYF.

The V gene is TRBV19, the J gene TRBJ2-1; TRBD2 matches 8 bases. The CDR3 is made up of 16 amino acids. CDR1 LNHDA and CDR2 SQIVND come from the germline V gene (reference sequence). J was trimmed by 3 bases and V by 1 base; bases with no gene match: 5. In DNA, the CDR3 is TGTGCCAGTAGTATAGTTAGCGGGGAGTACTACAATGAGCAGTTCTTC. It yields the protein CASSIVSGEYYNEQFF.

This clone turned up a few times. The chain uses TRBV5-4 and TRBJ1-6; 7 bases map to TRBD1. This CDR3 has 17 residues. Germline CDR1 and CDR2: SGHNT and YYREEE (reference sequence). The V and J ends lost 5 bases and 0 bases, in that order; junction bases with no gene match: 8. The CDR3 loop reads CASRRTGARSYNSPLHF. In DNA form, the CDR3 reads TGTGCCAGCAGGAGGACAGGAGCACGCTCCTATAATTCACCCCTCCACTTT.

The chain couples TRBV2 to TRBJ2-7; D is perhaps TRBD1 (7 bases). Trimming shortened V by 4 bases and J by 3 bases, and 19 bases separated the two germline ends. Germline V gene data show CDR1 as SNHLY and CDR2 as FYNNEI. There are 16 residues in the CDR3. For the CDR3, the DNA is TGTGCCAGCAGTGTTGGAGGGGGCGAGCTTAACTACGAGCAGTACTTC. This encodes CASSVGGGELNYEQYF.

The chain couples TRBV29-1 to TRBJ1-2, with D perhaps matching TRBD1 (6 bases). Trimming took off 3 bases at V and 6 bases at J, with 14 bases between the two ends. This CDR3 is 13 amino acids long. Germline V gene lookup returns CDR1 SQVTM and CDR2 ANQGSEA. CDR3 protein: CSVDSGGADGYTF. The CDR3 bases are TGCAGCGTTGACTCTGGGGGCGCCGATGGCTACACCTTC.

The chain is built from TRBV7-6 and TRBJ2-1, with 12 bases fitting TRBD1. The germline gives CDR1 SGHVS, CDR2 FNYEAQ. The CDR3 length is 16 residues. V shed 2 bases, J shed 7 bases, and the junction held 6 bases outside the gene matches. In DNA form, the CDR3 reads TGTGCCAGCAGCTTATCGGGGGACAGGGGGCTGAATGAGCAGTTCTTC. Protein: CASSLSGDRGLNEQFF. Complete variable domain (other parts from reference TRBV7-6 and TRBJ2-1): GAGVSQSPRYKVTKRGQDVALRCDPISGHVSLYWYRQALGQGPEFLTYFNYEAQQDKSGLPNDRFSAERPEGSISTLTIQRTEQRDSAMYRCASSLSGDRGLNEQFFGPGTRLTVL.

V gene TRBV4-1 combines with J gene TRBJ2-7; 7 positions agree with TRBD1. Germline V gives CDR1 MGHRA, CDR2 YSYEKL. The CDR3 loop spans 15 amino acids. V shed 3 bases and J 0 bases; nucleotides not matched to a gene: 5. CDR3 residues: CASSQTTGSSYEQYF. In nucleotides, the CDR3 is TGCGCCAGCAGCCAGACGACAGGGAGCTCCTACGAGCAGTACTTC.

The genes are TRBV5-5 and TRBJ2-7; the match to TRBD2 covers 8 bases. Germline values: CDR1 SGHKS, CDR2 YYEKEE (reference sequence). With 3 bases clipped from V and 4 bases from J, the junction kept 15 bases outside the gene matches. The CDR3 length is 17 residues. As DNA, the CDR3 is TGTGCCAGCAGCTCCATCTGGGGAGCGGGGGAACATTACGAGCAGTACTTC. It encodes CASSSIWGAGEHYEQYF.

The chain couples TRBV6-5 to TRBJ1-2; maybe TRBD1 (5 bases). Trimming stripped 9 bases from V and 5 bases from J, with 10 bases between. Germline V gene data show CDR1 as MNHEY and CDR2 as SVGAGI. This CDR3 contains 11 residues. The CDR3 reads CASTRGYGYTF. Written as DNA, the CDR3 is TGTGCCAGTACCCGGGGGTATGGCTACACCTTC.

This rearrangement joins TRBV5-1 to TRBJ2-7; maybe TRBD1 (7 bases). V lost 3 bases and J lost 1, with 11 bases in between. The CDR3 loop spans 14 amino acids. CDR1 and CDR2 (germline): SGHRS, YFSETQ. The CDR3 nucleotides are TGCGCCAGCAGCTCAGCAGGGGGGTCCTACGAGCAGTACTTC. It specifies CASSSAGGSYEQYF.

This clone was seen just once. V is TRBV7-2 and J is TRBJ2-5; D call uncertain. CDR3 length equals 15 residues. The germline V and J ends were trimmed by 0 bases and 5 bases, with 13 bases remaining between them. Per germline, CDR1 SGHTA and CDR2 FQGNSA. The CDR3 nucleotides read TGTGCCAGCAGCTTAGCGCAGGTGTACTCGGAGACCCAGTACTTC. This codes for CASSLAQVYSETQYF.

The rearrangement uses TRBV11-2 and TRBJ1-1, with 7 bases fitting TRBD1. Germline trimming cut 2 bases from V and 1 base from J; bases unmatched to any gene: 7. The V gene's germline CDR1 is SGHAT and CDR2 FQNNGV. CDR3 length: 16 amino acids. CDR3: CASSLLSGQTNTEAFF. DNA of the CDR3: TGTGCCAGCAGCTTATTATCGGGACAGACGAACACTGAAGCTTTCTTT.

The genes are TRBV7-2 and TRBJ2-6; D may be TRBD2 (5 bases). The germline V gene encodes CDR1 SGHTA and CDR2 FQGNSA. The CDR3 contains 16 residues. V lost 5 bases, J lost 0 bases, and 11 bases lay in between. The CDR3 bases are TGTGCCAGCAGCCGCGTGGCGGGCTCTGGGGCCAACGTCCTGACTTTC. Its protein product is CASSRVAGSGANVLTF.

This clone was found once. The V call is TRBV11-3, the J call TRBJ2-7; tentatively, D is TRBD1 (8 bases). This CDR3 comprises 14 residues. Germline V lookup: CDR1 SGHNT, CDR2 YENEEA. V gave up 3 bases and J gave up 6 bases, with 15 bases separating them. CDR3 loop: CASSFGQGGGEQYV. The CDR3 bases are TGTGCCAGCAGCTTTGGACAGGGCGGGGGCGAGCAGTACGTC.

V usage is TRBV24-1 and J usage is TRBJ1-2; D call uncertain. The germline CDR1 and CDR2 sequences are KGHDR and SFDVKD. This CDR3 spans 12 amino acids. V was pared by 9 bases and J by 8 bases, with 15 bases between. The CDR3, as DNA: TGTGCCACCTCGGGCACGGCGGGGGGCTACACCTTC. Translating gives CATSGTAGGYTF.

The chain couples TRBV7-9 to TRBJ2-1; TRBD2 matches at 10 bases. Germline trimming cut 3 bases from V and 9 bases from J; bases unmatched to any gene: 8. The CDR3 runs 15 residues. The germline V gene has CDR1 SEHNR and CDR2 FQNEAQ (reference sequence). CDR3 region: CASSFPSGSEVEQFF. CDR3 nucleotide sequence: TGTGCCAGCAGCTTCCCTAGCGGGAGCGAGGTTGAGCAGTTCTTC.

This clone was detected once. The chain has TRBV6-5 and TRBJ2-5; TRBD1 matches 7 bases. Germline V gene data show CDR1 as MNHEY and CDR2 as SVGAGI. The CDR3 totals 13 residues. J lost 1 base, V lost 7 bases, and 3 bases had no gene match. As DNA, the CDR3 is TGTGCCAGCACCGGACAGGTCCAAGAGACCCAGTACTTC. It yields the protein CASTGQVQETQYF.

CDR3: CASRRSNQPQHF. DNA for the CDR3: TGTGCCAGTCGTCGTAGCAATCAGCCCCAGCATTTT. This rearrangement joins TRBV19 to TRBJ1-5, with D uncertain. V was clipped by 8 bases and J by 0 bases, with 5 bases between them. CDR3 length equals 12 residues. Germline lookup yields CDR1 LNHDA and CDR2 SQIVND (reference sequence).

V and J are TRBV19 and TRBJ2-1, with 11 bases fitting TRBD2. CDR1 LNHDA and CDR2 SQIVND come from the germline V gene (reference sequence). Trimming cost V 3 bases and J 4 bases; bases outside gene matches: 2. The CDR3 spans 15 residues. The CDR3 sequence is CASSISGGEYNEQFF. The CDR3 DNA is TGTGCCAGTAGTATTAGCGGGGGGGAATACAATGAGCAGTTCTTC.

This clone came up once. The chain joins TRBV9 to TRBJ2-6; 8 positions agree with TRBD2. Trimming cost V 3 bases and J 5 bases; bases outside gene matches: 4. The CDR3 is 15 residues long. The V gene's germline CDR1 is SGDLS and CDR2 YYNGEE. In nucleotides, the CDR3 is TGTGCCAGCAGCGGCGGCGGGGGGAGGGCCAACGTCCTGACTTTC. This sequence encodes CASSGGGGRANVLTF.

J is TRBJ1-2 and V is TRBV14; no firm D call. V lost 1 base to trimming and J lost 6 bases, with 9 bases between them. The CDR3 has 13 amino acids. The germline V gene has CDR1 SGHDN and CDR2 FVKESK. For the CDR3, the DNA is TGTGCCAGCAGCCAAGCTTGGAGGGATGGCTACACCTTC. Residues: CASSQAWRDGYTF.